One T cell receptor beta chain is described in this entry. Looked up from germline, CDR1 is SGHRS and CDR2 is YFSETQ. Trimming removed 6 bases from V and 4 bases from J; junction bases left unmatched: 3. This CDR3 comprises 14 residues. In the original analysis: The authors estimated nucleated cell counts from reference gene primer amplification. Produced via immunoSEQ multiplex PCR; TCRdb's table is partial and in-frame only. The DNA gave D and trimming, while V, J and clone size come from that table. The data show 200,000 to 300,000 clones, under 90% seen once. This entry is derived from a study of blood T cell repertoires in COVID-19. As for the study in general: In each case, the material was cDNA or gDNA derived from T cells, B-cell-depleted T cells, or PBMCs.

The genes are TRBV5-1 and TRBJ2-6, with 8 bases that match TRBD1. The source of this sequence is a man aged 55 to 70 with acute or convalescent COVID-19. Sequencing was done on a sample of peripheral blood. CDR3 nucleotides: TGCGCCAGCAACCAGGGGGCCGGGGCCAACGTCCTGACTTTC. It codes for CASNQGAGANVLTF. The full variable domain, in which reference TRBV5-1 and TRBJ2-6 provide the parts outside the CDR3, is KAGVTQTPRYLIKTRGQQVTLSCSPISGHRSVSWYQQTPGQGLQFLFEYFSETQRNKGNFPGRFSGRQFSNSRSEMNVSTLELGDSALYLCASNQGAGANVLTFGAGSRLTVL.